The clone carrying this TCR beta chain was recorded a few times. This entry belongs to a study of response to subunit inactivated influenza vaccine. A single record per CDR3 protein comes from TCRdb applying MiXCR to the RT-PCR reads. The sample carries some 540,000 distinct CDR3 sequences, 20% to 25% recorded once. The ends lost 4 bases at V and 5 bases at J; junction bases unmatched: 10. Looked up from germline, CDR1 is SGHRS and CDR2 is YFSETQ. The CDR3 totals 16 residues. The same specimen was also included in a second study, on T cells expressing NK-cell markers. This second study says: 5'RACE template switching with UMIs produced the TCR beta cDNA.

The chain carries TRBV5-1 and TRBJ2-2, with 8 nucleotides matching TRBD1. The origin of this receptor is a man between 45 and 60 years old who received an inactivated influenza vaccine. The sequences come from CD4+ T cells sorted from PBMCs, collected about 11 days after vaccination. The CDR3 is CASSGGQGVGTGELFF. The DNA of the CDR3 is TGCGCCAGCAGCGGAGGACAGGGTGTAGGAACCGGGGAGCTGTTTTTT.